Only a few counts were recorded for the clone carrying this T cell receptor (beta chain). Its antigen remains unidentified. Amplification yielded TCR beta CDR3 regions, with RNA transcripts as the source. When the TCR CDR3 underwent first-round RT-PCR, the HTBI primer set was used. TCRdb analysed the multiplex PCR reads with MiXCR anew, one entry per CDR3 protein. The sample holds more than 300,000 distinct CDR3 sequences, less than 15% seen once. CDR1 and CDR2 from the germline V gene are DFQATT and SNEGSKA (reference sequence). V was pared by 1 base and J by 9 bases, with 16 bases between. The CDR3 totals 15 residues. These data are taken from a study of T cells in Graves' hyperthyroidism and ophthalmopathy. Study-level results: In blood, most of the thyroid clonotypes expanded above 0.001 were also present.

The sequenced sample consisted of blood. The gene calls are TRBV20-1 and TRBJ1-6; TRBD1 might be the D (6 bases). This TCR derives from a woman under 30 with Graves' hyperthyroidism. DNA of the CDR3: TGCAGTGCTAGAGCCCCGGGGAGAGGGGGTTCACCCCTCCACTTT. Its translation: CSARAPGRGGSPLHF.